This TCR beta chain appears in the sequencing data of a study of OX40 agonist ivuxolimab in advanced cancers. Study-level information: Among those treated, three patients had partial responses, one with hepatocellular carcinoma and two with cutaneous melanoma.

Unmatched junction bases numbered 4, after V lost 3 bases and J lost 6 bases. This CDR3 contains 13 residues. Germline values: CDR1 LNHDA, CDR2 SQIVND (reference sequence). The method was immunoSEQ multiplex PCR; TCRdb's version includes in-frame clones alone and lacks a portion of them. Found here are about 74,000 clones, about nine tenths of them singletons; the top ten hold under 7.5%. This receptor was identified in an adult with an advanced solid tumor such as melanoma, head and neck, liver or kidney cancer. The gene calls are TRBV19 and TRBJ2-7; 8 bases match TRBD1. The sample consisted of CD4+ or CD8+ T cells sorted from blood, taken in a trial of the OX40 agonist ivuxolimab. CDR3 loop: CASSISTGAEQYF. The CDR3 DNA follows: TGTGCCAGTAGTATTTCGACAGGGGCCGAGCAGTACTTC.